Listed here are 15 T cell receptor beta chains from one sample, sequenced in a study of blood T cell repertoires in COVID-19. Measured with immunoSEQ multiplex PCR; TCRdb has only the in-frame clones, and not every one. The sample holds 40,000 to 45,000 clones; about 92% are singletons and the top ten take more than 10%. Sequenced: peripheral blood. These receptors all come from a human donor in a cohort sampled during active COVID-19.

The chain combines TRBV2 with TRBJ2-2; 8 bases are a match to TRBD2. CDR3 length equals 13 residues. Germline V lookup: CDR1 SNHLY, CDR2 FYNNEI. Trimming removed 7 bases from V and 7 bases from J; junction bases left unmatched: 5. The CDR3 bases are TGTGCCAGCACCAAACGGGGGGGCGGGGAGCTGTTTTTT. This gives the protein CASTKRGGGELFF.

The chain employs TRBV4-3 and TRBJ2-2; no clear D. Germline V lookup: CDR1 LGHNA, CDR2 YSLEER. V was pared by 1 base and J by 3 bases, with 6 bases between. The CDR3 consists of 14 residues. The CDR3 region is CASSQGSHTGELFF. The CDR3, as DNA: TGCGCCAGCAGCCAAGGCAGTCACACCGGGGAGCTGTTTTTT.

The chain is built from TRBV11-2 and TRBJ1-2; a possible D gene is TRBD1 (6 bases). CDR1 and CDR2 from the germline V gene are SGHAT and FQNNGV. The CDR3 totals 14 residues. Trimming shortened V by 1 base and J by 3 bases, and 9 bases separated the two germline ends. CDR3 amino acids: CASSLGAGDYGYTF. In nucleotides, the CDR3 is TGTGCCAGCAGCTTAGGGGCAGGGGACTATGGCTACACCTTC.

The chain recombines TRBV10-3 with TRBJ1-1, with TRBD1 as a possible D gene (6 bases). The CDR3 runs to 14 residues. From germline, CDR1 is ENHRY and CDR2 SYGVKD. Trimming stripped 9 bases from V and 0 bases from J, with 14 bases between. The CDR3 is CAMSDPGVNTEAFF. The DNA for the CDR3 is TGTGCCATGAGCGACCCAGGGGTGAACACTGAAGCTTTCTTT.

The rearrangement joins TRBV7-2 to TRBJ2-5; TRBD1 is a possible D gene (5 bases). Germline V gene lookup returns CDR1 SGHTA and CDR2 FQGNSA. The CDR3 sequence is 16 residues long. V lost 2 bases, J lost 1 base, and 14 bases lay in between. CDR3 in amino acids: CASSLLFGAPQETQYF. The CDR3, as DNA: TGTGCCAGCAGCTTATTGTTTGGGGCACCCCAAGAGACCCAGTACTTC.

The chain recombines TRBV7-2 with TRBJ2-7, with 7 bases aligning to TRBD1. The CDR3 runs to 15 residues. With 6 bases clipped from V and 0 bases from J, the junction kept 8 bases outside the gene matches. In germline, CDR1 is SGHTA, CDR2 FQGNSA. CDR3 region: CASSSTGVSSYEQYF. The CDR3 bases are TGTGCCAGCAGTTCCACAGGGGTTAGCTCCTACGAGCAGTACTTC. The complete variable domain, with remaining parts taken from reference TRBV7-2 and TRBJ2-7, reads GAGVSQSPSNKVTEKGKDVELRCDPISGHTALYWYRQSLGQGLEFLIYFQGNSAPDKSGLPSDRFSAERTGGSVSTLTIQRTQQEDSAVYLCASSSTGVSSYEQYFGPGTRLTVT.

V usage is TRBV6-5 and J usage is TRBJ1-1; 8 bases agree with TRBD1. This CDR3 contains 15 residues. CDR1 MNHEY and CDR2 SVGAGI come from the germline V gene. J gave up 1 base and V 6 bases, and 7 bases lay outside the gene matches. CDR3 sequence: CASRDREGGNTEAFF. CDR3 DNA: TGTGCCAGCAGGGACAGGGAAGGAGGGAACACTGAAGCTTTCTTT.

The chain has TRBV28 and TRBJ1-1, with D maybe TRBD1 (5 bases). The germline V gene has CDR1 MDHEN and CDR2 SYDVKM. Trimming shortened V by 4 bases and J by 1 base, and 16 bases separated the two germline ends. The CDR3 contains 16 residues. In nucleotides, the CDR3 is TGTGCCAGCAGTTCCCTTGATGGGGCAGGGAACACTGAAGCTTTCTTT. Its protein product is CASSSLDGAGNTEAFF.

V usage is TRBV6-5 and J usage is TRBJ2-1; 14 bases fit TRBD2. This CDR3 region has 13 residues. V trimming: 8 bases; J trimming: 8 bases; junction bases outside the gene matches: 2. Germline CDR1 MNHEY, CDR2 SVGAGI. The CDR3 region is CASRTSGRHEQFF. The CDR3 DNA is TGTGCCAGCCGGACTAGCGGGAGGCATGAGCAGTTCTTC.

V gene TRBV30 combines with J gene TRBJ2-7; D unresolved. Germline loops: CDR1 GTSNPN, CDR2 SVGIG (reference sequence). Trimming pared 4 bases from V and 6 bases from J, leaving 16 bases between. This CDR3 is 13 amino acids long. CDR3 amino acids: CAWKFSGSGEQYF. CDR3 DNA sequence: TGTGCCTGGAAATTTAGTGGCTCGGGCGAGCAGTACTTC.

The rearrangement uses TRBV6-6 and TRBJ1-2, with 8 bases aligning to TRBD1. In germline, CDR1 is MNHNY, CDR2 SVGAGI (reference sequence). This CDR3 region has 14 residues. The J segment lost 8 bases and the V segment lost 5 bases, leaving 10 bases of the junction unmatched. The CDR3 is CASSDGRGLWGYTF. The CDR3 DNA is TGTGCCAGCAGTGACGGCAGGGGGCTTTGGGGCTACACCTTC.

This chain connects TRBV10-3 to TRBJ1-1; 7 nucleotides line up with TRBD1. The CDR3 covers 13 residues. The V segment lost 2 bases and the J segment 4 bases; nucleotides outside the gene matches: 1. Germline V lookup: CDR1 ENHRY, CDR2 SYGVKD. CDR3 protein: CAISEKGATEAFF. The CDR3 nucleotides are TGTGCCATCAGTGAGAAGGGGGCCACTGAAGCTTTCTTT.

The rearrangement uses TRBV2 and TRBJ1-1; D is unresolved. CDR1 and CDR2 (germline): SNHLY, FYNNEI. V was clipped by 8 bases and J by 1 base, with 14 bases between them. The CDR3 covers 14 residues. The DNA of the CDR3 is TGTGCCAGCCAAGTCGGGGTTACGAACACTGAAGCTTTCTTT. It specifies CASQVGVTNTEAFF.

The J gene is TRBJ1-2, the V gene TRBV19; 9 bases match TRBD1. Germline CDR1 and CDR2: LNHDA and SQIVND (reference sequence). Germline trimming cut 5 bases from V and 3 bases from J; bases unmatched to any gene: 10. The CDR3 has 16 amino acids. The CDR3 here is CASSVTRGQGYYGYTF. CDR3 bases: TGTGCCAGTAGTGTCACACGAGGACAGGGGTACTATGGCTACACCTTC. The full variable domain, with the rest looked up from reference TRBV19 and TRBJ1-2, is DGGITQSPKYLFRKEGQNVTLSCEQNLNHDAMYWYRQDPGQGLRLIYYSQIVNDFQKGDIAEGYSVSREKKESFPLTVTSAQKNPTAFYLCASSVTRGQGYYGYTFGSGTRLTVV.

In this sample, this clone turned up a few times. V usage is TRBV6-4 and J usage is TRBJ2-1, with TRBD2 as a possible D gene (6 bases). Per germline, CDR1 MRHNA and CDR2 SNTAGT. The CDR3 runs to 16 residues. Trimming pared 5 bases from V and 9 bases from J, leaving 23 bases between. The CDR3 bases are TGTGCCAGCAGTCGCACCCTAGCGCCCGGTTTCGGTGAGCAGTTCTTC. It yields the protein CASSRTLAPGFGEQFF.